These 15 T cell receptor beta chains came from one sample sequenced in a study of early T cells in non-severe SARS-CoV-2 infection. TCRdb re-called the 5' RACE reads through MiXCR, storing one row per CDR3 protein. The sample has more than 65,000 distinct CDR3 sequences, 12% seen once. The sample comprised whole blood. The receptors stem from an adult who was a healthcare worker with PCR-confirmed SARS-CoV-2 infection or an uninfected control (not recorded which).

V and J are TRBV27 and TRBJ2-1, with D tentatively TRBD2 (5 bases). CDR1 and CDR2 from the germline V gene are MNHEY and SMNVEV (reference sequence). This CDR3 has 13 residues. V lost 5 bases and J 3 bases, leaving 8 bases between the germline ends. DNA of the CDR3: TGTGCCAGCAGTCACGGACTCTACAATGAGCAGTTCTTC. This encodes CASSHGLYNEQFF.

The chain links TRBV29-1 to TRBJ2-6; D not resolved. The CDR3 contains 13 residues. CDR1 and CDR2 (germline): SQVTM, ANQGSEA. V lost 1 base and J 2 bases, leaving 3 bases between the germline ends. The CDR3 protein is CSVEVPGANVLTF. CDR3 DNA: TGCAGCGTTGAAGTTCCTGGGGCCAACGTCCTGACTTTC. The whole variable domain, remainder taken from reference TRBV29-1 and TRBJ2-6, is SAVISQKPSRDICQRGTSLTIQCQVDSQVTMMFWYRQQPGQSLTLIATANQGSEATYESGFVIDKFPISRPNLTFSTLTVSNMSPEDSSIYLCSVEVPGANVLTFGAGSRLTVL.

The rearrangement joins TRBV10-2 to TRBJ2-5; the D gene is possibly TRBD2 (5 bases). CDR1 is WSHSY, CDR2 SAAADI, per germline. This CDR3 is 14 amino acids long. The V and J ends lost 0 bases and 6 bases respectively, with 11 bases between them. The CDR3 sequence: CASSESPGMQTQYF. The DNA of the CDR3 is TGCGCCAGCAGTGAGTCACCGGGAATGCAGACCCAGTACTTC.

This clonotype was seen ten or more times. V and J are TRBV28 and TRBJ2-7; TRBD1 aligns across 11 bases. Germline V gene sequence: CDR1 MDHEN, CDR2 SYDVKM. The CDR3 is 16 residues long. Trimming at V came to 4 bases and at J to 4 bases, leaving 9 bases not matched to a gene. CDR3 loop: CASSSSGTGGEYEQYF. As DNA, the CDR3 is TGTGCCAGCAGTTCCTCCGGGACAGGGGGTGAATACGAGCAGTACTTC.

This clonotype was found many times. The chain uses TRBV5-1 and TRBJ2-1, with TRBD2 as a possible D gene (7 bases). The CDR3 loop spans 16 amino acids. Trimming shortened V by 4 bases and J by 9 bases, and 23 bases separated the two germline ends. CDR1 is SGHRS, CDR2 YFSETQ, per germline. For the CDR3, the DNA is TGCGCCAGCAGCAGCGGGGTGGCGGGACACACAAGTGAGCAGTTCTTC. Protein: CASSSGVAGHTSEQFF. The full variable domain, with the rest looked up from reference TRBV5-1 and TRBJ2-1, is KAGVTQTPRYLIKTRGQQVTLSCSPISGHRSVSWYQQTPGQGLQFLFEYFSETQRNKGNFPGRFSGRQFSNSRSEMNVSTLELGDSALYLCASSSGVAGHTSEQFFGPGTRLTVL.

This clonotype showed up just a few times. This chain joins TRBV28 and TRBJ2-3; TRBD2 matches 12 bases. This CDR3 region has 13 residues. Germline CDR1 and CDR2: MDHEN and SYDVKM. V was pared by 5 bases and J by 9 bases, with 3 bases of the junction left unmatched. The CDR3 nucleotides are TGTGCCAGCAGTACCCTAGCGGGAGGGACGCAGTATTTT. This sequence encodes CASSTLAGGTQYF.

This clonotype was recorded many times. The CDR3 DNA follows: TGTGCCACCAGTGGGGCAATAGCGGGAAGGGATGAGCAGTTCTTC. Translation: CATSGAIAGRDEQFF. The V and J genes are TRBV24-1 and TRBJ2-1, with 8 bases lining up with TRBD2. Germline-derived CDR1 and CDR2 are KGHDR and SFDVKD. V shed 5 bases, J shed 8 bases, and the junction held 10 bases outside the gene matches. The CDR3 totals 15 residues.

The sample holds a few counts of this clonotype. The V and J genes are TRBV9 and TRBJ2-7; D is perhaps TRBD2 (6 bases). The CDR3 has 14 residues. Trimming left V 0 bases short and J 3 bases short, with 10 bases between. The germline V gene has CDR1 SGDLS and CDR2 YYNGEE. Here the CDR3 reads CASSVEDSGYEQYF. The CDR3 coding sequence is TGTGCCAGCAGCGTAGAAGATAGCGGCTACGAGCAGTACTTC.

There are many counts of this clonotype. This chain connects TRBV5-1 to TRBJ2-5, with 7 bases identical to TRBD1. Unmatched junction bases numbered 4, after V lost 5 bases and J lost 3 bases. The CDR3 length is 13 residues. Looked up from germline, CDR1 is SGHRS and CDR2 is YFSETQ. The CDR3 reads CASSYQGEETQYF. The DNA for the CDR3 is TGCGCCAGCAGTTACCAGGGGGAAGAGACCCAGTACTTC.

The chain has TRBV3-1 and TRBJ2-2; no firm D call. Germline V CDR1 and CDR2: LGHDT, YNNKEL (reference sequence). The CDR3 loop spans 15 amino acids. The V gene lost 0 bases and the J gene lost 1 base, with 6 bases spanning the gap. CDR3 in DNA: TGTGCCAGCAGCCAAGATGGTAGGAACACCGGGGAGCTGTTTTTT. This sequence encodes CASSQDGRNTGELFF.

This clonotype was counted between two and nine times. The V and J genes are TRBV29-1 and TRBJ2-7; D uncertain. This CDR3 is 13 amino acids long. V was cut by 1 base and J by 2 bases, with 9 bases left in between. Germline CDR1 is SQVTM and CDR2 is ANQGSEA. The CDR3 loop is CSVEVAYTYEQYF. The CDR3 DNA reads TGCAGCGTTGAAGTGGCGTATACCTACGAGCAGTACTTC.

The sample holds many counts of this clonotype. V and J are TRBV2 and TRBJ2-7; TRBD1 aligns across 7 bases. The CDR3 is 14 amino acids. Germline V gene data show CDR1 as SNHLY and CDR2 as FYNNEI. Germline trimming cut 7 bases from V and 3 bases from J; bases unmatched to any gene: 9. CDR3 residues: CASNRQGQNYEQYF. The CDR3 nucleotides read TGTGCCAGCAATCGACAGGGCCAGAACTACGAGCAGTACTTC.

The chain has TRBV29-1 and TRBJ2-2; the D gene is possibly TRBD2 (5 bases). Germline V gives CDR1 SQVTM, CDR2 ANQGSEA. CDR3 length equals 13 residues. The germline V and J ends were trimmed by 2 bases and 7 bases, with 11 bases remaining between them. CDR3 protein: CSVELLGNGELFF. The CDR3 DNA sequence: TGCAGCGTTGAACTACTAGGAAACGGGGAGCTGTTTTTT.

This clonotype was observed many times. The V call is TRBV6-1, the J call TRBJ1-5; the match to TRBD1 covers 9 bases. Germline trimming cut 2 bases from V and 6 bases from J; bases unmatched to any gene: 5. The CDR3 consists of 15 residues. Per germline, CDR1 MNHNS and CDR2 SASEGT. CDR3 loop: CASSEHRGQGQPQHF. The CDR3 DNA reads TGTGCCAGCAGTGAACACAGGGGGCAAGGTCAGCCCCAGCATTTT.

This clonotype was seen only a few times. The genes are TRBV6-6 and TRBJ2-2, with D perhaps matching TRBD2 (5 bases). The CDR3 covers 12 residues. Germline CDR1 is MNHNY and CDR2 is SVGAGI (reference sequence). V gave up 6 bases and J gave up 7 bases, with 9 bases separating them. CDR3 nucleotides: TGTGCCAGCAGCGCCGAGGGCGGGGAGCTGTTTTTT. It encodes CASSAEGGELFF.